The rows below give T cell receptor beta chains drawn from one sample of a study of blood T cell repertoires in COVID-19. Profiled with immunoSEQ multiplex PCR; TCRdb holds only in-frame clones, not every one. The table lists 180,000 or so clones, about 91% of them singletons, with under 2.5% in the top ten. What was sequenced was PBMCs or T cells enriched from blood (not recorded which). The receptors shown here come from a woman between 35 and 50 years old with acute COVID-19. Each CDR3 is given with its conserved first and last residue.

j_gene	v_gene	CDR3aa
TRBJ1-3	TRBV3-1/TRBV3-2	CASTSSHRIGNTIYF
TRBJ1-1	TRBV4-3	CASSQAWNTEAFF
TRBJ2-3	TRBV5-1	CASSLGGGADTQYF
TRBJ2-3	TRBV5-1	CASSRSGITDTQYF
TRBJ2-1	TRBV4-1	CASSQDGGYSYNEQFF
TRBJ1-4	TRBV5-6	CASSPNSRVANEKLFF
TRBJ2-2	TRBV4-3	CASSQVWTGGGTGELFF
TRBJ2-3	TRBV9	CASSVGGLEADTQYF
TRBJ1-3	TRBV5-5	CASSLARNPGNTIYF
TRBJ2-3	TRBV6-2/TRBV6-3	CACSPGQGTDTQYF
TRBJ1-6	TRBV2	CASSERDSSYNSPLHF
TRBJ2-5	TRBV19	CASSIRLAGGQETQYF
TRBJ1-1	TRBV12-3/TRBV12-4	CASSLAASEAFF
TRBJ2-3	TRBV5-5	CASKPTGTGGPDTQYF
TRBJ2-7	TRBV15	CATSSTGTQAYEQYF
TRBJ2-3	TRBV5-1	CASSTGQGAGDTQYF
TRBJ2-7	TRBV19	CATTPGTGGSYEQYF
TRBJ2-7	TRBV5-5	CASSLPSAGNYEQYF
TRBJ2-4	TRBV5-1	CASSPDRGLAKNIQYF
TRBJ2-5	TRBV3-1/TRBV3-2	CASSQPPGETQYF
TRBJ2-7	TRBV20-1	CSASRSYEQYF
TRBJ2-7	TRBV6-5	CASSYLQGYEQYF